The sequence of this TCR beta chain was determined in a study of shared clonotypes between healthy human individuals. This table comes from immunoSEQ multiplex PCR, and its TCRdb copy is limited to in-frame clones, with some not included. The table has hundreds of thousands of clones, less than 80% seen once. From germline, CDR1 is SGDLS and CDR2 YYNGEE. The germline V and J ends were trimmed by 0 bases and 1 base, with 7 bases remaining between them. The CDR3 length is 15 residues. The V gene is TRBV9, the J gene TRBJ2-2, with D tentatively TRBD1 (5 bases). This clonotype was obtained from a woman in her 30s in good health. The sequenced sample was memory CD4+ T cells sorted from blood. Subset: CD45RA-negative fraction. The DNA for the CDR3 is TGTGCCAGCAGCGTAGCTAGGGGGAACACCGGGGAGCTGTTTTTT. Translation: CASSVARGNTGELFF.